Listed here is a single T cell receptor (beta chain). This entry is derived from a study of blood T cell repertoires in COVID-19. Study summary: COVID-19 samples from acute and convalescent phases originated in the United States, Italy and Spain. PBMCs, B-cell-depleted T cells, or T cells provided the cDNA or gDNA that made up the material.

This CDR3 region has 19 residues. With V trimmed by 1 base and J by 6 bases, 14 bases remained unmatched. The germline V gene has CDR1 SGHDN and CDR2 FVKESK. In the original processing: Reference gene primer amplification gave nucleated cell count estimates. Generated by immunoSEQ multiplex PCR, the TCRdb table keeps only in-frame clones and is missing some. That table is the source of V, J and clone size, and D and trimming were worked out from the DNA. The table lists about 160,000 clones, around four fifths of them singletons. This chain connects TRBV14 to TRBJ2-1, with TRBD2 matching over 11 bases. The source of this sequence is a human donor in a cohort sampled during active COVID-19. Sequencing was performed on peripheral blood. The CDR3 bases are TGTGCCAGCAGCCAAGGAATAAGGGGCTCTAGCGGGAGGCTCAATGAGCAGTTCTTC. Its translation: CASSQGIRGSSGRLNEQFF.